This T cell receptor (beta chain) was sequenced during a study of tumor-infiltrating lymphocytes in localized non-small cell lung cancer. The overall study: The cohort mixed smokers and never-smokers, several histologies, and some post-neoadjuvant-chemotherapy samples. Each patient gave resected tumor and non-adjacent uninvolved lung tissue.

The ends lost 2 bases at V and 5 bases at J; junction bases unmatched: 6. This CDR3 contains 15 residues. The germline gives CDR1 SGHVS, CDR2 FQNEAQ. As for this clone: Its antigen remains unknown.

Data came from immunoSEQ multiplex PCR; TCRdb stores just in-frame clones and leaves some out. The table has 7,000 or so clones, roughly 70% seen once. Overall study findings and caveats: IM1 and IM2 tumors showed no difference in T-cell fraction. Tumor T-cell fraction from TCR sequencing was not associated with recurrence-free survival (p = 0.61).

The sample was lung tumor tissue. The sequence was obtained from a human donor with non-small cell lung cancer. The gene calls are TRBV7-8 and TRBJ2-5; 9 bases match TRBD2. The CDR3 loop is CASSLLAGIAETQYF. The CDR3 DNA reads as TGTGCCAGCAGCTTACTAGCGGGGATCGCGGAGACCCAGTACTTC.